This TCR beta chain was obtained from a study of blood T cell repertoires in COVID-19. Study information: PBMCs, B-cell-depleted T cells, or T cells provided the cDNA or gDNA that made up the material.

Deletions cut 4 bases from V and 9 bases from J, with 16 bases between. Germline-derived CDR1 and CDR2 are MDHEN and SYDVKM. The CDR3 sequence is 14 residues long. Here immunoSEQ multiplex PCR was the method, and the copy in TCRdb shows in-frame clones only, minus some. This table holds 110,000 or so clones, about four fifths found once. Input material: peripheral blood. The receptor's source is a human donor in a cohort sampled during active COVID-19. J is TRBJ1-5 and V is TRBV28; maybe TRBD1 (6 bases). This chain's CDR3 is CASSSDRPSPPQHF. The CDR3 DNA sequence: TGTGCCAGCAGTTCCGACAGGCCTAGTCCGCCCCAGCATTTT.